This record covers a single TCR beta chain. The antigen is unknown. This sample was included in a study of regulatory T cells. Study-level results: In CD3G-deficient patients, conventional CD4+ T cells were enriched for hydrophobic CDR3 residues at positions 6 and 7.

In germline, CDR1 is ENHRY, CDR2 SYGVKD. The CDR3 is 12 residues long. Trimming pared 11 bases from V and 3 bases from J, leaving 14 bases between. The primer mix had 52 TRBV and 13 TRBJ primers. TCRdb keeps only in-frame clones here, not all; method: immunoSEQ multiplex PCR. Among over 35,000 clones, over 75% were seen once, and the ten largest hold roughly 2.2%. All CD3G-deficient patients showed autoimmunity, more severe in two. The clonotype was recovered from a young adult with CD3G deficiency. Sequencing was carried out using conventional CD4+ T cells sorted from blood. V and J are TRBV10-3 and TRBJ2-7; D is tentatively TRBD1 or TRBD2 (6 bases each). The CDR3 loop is CASGGTFYEQYF. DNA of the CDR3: TGTGCCTCTGGGGGGACATTCTACGAGCAGTACTTC.